This T cell receptor beta chain appears in the sequencing data of a study of T cell responses to AZD1222 COVID-19 vaccine. Trimming stripped 1 base from V and 0 bases from J, with 17 bases between. Germline values: CDR1 SGHTA, CDR2 FQGTGA. The CDR3 has 18 amino acids. The method was immunoSEQ multiplex PCR; TCRdb's version includes in-frame clones alone and lacks a portion of them. The sample lists tens of thousands of clones; around 90% were seen once. The sample consisted of peripheral blood, taken on day 0 of AZD1222 vaccination. The rearrangement links TRBV7-3 to TRBJ2-3; D call uncertain. This TCR was recovered from an adult in good health. The CDR3 DNA reads TGTGCCAGCAGCTTAATCGGCATAGCTGAATATAGCACAGATACGCAGTATTTT. Translating it yields CASSLIGIAEYSTDTQYF.